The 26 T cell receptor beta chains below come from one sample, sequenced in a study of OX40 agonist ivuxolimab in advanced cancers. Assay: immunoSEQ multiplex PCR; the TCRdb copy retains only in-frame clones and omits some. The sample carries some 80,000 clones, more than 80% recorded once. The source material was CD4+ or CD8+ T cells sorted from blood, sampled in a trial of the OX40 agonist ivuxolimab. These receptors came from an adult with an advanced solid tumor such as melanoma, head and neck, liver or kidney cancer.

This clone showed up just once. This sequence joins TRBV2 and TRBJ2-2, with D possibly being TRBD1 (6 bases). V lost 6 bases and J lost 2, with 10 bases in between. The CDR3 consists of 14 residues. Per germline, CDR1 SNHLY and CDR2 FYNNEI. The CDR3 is CASRQDSNTGELFF. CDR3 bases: TGTGCCAGCAGACAGGACAGCAACACCGGGGAGCTGTTTTTT.

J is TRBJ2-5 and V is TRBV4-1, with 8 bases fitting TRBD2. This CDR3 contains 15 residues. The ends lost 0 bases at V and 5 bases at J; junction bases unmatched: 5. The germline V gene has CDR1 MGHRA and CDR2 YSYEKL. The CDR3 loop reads CASSQETGGAETQYF. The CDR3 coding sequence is TGCGCCAGCAGCCAAGAGACCGGGGGGGCCGAGACCCAGTACTTC.

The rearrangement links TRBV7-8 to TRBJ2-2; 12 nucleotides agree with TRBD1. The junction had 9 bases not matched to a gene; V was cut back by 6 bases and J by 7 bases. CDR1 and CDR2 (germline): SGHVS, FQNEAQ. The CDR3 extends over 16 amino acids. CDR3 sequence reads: CASRKRDRGRVGELFF. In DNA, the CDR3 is TGTGCCAGCAGAAAACGGGACAGGGGGCGGGTCGGGGAGCTGTTTTTT.

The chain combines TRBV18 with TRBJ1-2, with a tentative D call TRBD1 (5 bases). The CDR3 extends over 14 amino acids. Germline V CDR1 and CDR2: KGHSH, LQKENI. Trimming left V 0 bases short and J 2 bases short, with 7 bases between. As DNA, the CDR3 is TGTGCCAGCTCACCACCGTCAGGGAACTATGGCTACACCTTC. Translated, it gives CASSPPSGNYGYTF.

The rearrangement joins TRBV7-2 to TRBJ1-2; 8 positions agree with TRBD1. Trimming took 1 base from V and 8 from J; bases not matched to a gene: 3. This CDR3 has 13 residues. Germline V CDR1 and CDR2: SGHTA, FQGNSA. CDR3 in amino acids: CASSLVPGGGYTF. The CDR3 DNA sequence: TGTGCCAGCAGCTTAGTTCCAGGGGGCGGCTACACCTTC.

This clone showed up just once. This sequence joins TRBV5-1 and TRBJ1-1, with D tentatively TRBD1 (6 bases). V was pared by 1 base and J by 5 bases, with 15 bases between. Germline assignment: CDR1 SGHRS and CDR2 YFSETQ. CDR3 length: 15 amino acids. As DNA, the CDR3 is TGCGCCAGCAGCTTGTCTATATCCAGGGGAACTGAAGCTTTCTTT. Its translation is CASSLSISRGTEAFF.

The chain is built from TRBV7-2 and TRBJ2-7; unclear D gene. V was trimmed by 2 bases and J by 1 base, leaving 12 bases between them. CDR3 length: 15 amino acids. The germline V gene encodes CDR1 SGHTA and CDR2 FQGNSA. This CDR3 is CASSLPPGRSYEQYF. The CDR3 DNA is TGTGCCAGCAGCTTACCCCCTGGACGGTCCTACGAGCAGTACTTC.

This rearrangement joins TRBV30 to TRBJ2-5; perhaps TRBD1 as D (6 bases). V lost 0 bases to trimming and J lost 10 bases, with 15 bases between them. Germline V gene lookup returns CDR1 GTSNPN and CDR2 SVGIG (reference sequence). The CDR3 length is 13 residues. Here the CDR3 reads CAWSVGGRFNQYF. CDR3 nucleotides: TGTGCCTGGAGTGTAGGGGGACGCTTCAACCAGTACTTC. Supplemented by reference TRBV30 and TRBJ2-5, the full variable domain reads SQTIHQWPATLVQPVGSPLSLECTVEGTSNPNLYWYRQAAGRGLQLLFYSVGIGQISSEVPQNLSASRPQDRQFILSSKKLLLSDSGFYLCAWSVGGRFNQYFGPGTRLLVL.

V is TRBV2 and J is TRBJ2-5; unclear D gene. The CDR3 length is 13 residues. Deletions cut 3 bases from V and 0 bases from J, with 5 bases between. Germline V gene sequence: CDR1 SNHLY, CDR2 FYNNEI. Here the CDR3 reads CASSEGYQETQYF. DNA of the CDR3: TGTGCCAGCAGTGAGGGGTACCAAGAGACCCAGTACTTC.

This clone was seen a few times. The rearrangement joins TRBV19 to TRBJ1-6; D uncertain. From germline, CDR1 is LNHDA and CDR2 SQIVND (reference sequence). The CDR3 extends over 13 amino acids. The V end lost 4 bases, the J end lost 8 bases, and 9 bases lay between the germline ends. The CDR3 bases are TGTGCCAGTAGTAGGGGTTTTGATTCACCCCTCCACTTT. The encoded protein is CASSRGFDSPLHF.

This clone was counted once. The CDR3 DNA reads as TGTGCCAGTAGTAACAGAGACTCTATGGACGAGCAGTACTTC. Protein sequence: CASSNRDSMDEQYF. The chain recombines TRBV19 with TRBJ2-7, with D uncertain. The CDR3 runs to 14 residues. V was pared by 4 bases and J by 5 bases, with 15 bases between. CDR1 and CDR2 from the germline V gene are LNHDA and SQIVND (reference sequence).

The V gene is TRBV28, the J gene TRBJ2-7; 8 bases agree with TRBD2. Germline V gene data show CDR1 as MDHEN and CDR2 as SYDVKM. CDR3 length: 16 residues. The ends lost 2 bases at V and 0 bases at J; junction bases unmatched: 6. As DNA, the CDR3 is TGTGCCAGCAGTTTAATTGCGGGGGGTTTCTCCTACGAGCAGTACTTC. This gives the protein CASSLIAGGFSYEQYF.

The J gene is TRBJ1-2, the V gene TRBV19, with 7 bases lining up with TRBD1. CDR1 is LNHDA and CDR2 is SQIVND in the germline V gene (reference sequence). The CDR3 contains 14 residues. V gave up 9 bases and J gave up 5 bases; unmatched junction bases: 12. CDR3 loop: CASPWRKGAYGYTF. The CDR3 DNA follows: TGTGCCAGCCCTTGGAGAAAGGGGGCTTATGGCTACACCTTC.

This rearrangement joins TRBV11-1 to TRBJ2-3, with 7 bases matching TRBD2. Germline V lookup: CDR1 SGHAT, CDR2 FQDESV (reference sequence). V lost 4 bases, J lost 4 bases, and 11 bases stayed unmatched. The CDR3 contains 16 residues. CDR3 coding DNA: TGTGCCAGCAGCTCCAAAAACCGGGACTACTCAGATACGCAGTATTTT. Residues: CASSSKNRDYSDTQYF.

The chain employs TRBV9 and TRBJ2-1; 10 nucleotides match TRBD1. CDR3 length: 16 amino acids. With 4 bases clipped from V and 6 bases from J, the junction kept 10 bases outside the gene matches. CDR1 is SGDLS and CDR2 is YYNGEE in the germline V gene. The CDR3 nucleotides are TGTGCCAGCAGCTTTAGACAGGGGGCGCAAGGCAATGAGCAGTTCTTC. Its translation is CASSFRQGAQGNEQFF.

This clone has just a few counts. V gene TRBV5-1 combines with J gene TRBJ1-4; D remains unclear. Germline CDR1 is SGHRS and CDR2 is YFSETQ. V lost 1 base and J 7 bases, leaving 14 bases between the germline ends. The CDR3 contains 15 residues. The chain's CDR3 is CASSLLGEEGEKLFF. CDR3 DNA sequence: TGCGCCAGCAGCTTGTTAGGAGAGGAGGGTGAAAAACTGTTTTTT. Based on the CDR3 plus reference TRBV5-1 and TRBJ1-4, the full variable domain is KAGVTQTPRYLIKTRGQQVTLSCSPISGHRSVSWYQQTPGQGLQFLFEYFSETQRNKGNFPGRFSGRQFSNSRSEMNVSTLELGDSALYLCASSLLGEEGEKLFFGSGTQLSVL.

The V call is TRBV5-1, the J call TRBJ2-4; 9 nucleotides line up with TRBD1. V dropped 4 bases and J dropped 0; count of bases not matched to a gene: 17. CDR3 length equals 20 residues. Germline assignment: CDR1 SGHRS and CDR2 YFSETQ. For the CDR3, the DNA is TGCGCCAGCAGCCAAGTGTCGTGGGACAGGGCGCCTCTAGCCAAAAACATTCAGTACTTC. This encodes CASSQVSWDRAPLAKNIQYF.

In DNA, the CDR3 is TGTGCCAGCAGTGAACAGGGCACAGATACGCAGTATTTT. Amino acids: CASSEQGTDTQYF. The J gene is TRBJ2-3, the V gene TRBV2; D is undetermined. This CDR3 is 13 amino acids long. V was shortened by 2 bases and J by 1 base, with 4 bases between the two germline ends. Germline-derived CDR1 and CDR2 are SNHLY and FYNNEI.

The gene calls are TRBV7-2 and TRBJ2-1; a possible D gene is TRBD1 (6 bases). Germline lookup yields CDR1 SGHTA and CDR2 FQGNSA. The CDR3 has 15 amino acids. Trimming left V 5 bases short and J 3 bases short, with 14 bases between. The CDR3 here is CASSQTGFLYNEQFF. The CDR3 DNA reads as TGTGCCAGCAGCCAGACAGGATTTCTCTACAATGAGCAGTTCTTC. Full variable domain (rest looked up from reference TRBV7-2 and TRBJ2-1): GAGVSQSPSNKVTEKGKDVELRCDPISGHTALYWYRQSLGQGLEFLIYFQGNSAPDKSGLPSDRFSAERTGGSVSTLTIQRTQQEDSAVYLCASSQTGFLYNEQFFGPGTRLTVL.

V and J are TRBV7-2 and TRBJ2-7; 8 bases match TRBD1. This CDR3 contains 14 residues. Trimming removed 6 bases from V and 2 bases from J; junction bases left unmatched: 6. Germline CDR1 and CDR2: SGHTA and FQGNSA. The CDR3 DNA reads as TGTGCCAGCAGTATCTGGACAGGGACCTACGAGCAGTACTTC. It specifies CASSIWTGTYEQYF.

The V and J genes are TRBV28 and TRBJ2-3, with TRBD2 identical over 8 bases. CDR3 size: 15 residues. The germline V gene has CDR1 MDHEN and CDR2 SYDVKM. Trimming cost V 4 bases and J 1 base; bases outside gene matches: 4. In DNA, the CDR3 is TGTGCCAGCAGTTCCGGGGGGGCCGGCACAGATACGCAGTATTTT. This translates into CASSSGGAGTDTQYF.

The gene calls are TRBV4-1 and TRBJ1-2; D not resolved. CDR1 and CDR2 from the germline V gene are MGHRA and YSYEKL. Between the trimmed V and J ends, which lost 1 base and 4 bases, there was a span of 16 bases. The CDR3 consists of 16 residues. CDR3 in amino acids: CASSQGVNLKRYGYTF. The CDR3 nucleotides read TGCGCCAGCAGCCAAGGGGTAAATCTCAAACGCTATGGCTACACCTTC.

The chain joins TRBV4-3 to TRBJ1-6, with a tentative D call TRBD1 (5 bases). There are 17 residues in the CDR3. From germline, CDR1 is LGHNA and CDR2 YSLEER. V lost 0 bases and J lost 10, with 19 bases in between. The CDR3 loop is CASSQDRGGVRDSPLHF. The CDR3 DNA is TGCGCCAGCAGCCAAGATCGGGGGGGGGTTCGAGACTCACCCCTCCACTTT.

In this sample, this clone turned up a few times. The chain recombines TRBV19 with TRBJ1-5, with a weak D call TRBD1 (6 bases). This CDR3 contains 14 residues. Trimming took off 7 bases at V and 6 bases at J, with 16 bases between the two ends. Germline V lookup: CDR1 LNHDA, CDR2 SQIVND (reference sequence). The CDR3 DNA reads TGTGCCAGTACCGTCCGGGGACAAGGTCAGCCCCAGCATTTT. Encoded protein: CASTVRGQGQPQHF. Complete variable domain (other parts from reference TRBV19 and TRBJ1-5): DGGITQSPKYLFRKEGQNVTLSCEQNLNHDAMYWYRQDPGQGLRLIYYSQIVNDFQKGDIAEGYSVSREKKESFPLTVTSAQKNPTAFYLCASTVRGQGQPQHFGDGTRLSIL.

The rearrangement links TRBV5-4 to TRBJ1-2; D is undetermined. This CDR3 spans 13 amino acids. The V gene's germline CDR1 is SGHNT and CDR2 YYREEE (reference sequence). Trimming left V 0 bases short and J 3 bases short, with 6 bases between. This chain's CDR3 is CASSLEGYYGYTF. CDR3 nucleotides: TGTGCCAGCAGCTTGGAAGGGTACTATGGCTACACCTTC.

The CDR3 DNA reads TGCAGCGTTGAAACGAGGGGACAGGGGGCCCCCTACAATGAGCAGTTCTTC. This codes for CSVETRGQGAPYNEQFF. The chain joins TRBV29-1 to TRBJ2-1; the match to TRBD1 covers 12 bases. This CDR3 comprises 17 residues. With V trimmed by 2 bases and J by 2 bases, 7 bases remained unmatched. CDR1 and CDR2 (germline): SQVTM, ANQGSEA.